The 10 T cell receptor beta chains presented below share a single source sample, sequenced in a study of blood T cell repertoires in COVID-19. TCRdb's copy holds only in-frame clones and misses some; the assay was immunoSEQ multiplex PCR. The repertoire holds roughly 240,000 clones, with around 78% as singletons. Sample: peripheral blood. The receptors were sampled from a man aged 55 to 69 who had recovered from COVID-19.

The CDR3 here is CASSRTGAPTGELFF. The CDR3 DNA follows: TGTGCCAGCAGCCGGACAGGGGCCCCCACCGGGGAGCTGTTTTTT. This chain uses TRBV2 with TRBJ2-2; TRBD1 matches 9 bases. Trimming took 6 bases from V and 4 from J; bases not matched to a gene: 6. Per germline, CDR1 SNHLY and CDR2 FYNNEI. The CDR3 extends over 15 amino acids.

V and J are TRBV5-1 and TRBJ1-6; unclear D gene. This CDR3 spans 15 amino acids. Germline V gene lookup returns CDR1 SGHRS and CDR2 YFSETQ. Trimming took 0 bases from V and 7 from J, leaving 11 bases between them. The CDR3 sequence: CASSLEGQRNSPLHF. The CDR3 bases are TGCGCCAGCAGCTTGGAGGGCCAGCGGAATTCACCCCTCCACTTT.

The rearrangement joins TRBV6-5 to TRBJ2-2; weak D call: TRBD2 (6 bases). V gave up 5 bases and J gave up 5 bases, with 12 bases separating them. CDR1 is MNHEY and CDR2 is SVGAGI in the germline V gene. The CDR3 is 14 residues long. CDR3 protein: CASSQGLPTGELFF. CDR3 coding DNA: TGTGCCAGCAGTCAGGGACTTCCGACCGGGGAGCTGTTTTTT.

The chain is built from TRBV3-1 (or the pseudogene TRBV3-2) and TRBJ2-1; 10 bases align to TRBD2. After removal of 4 bases from V and 0 bases from J, the junction contained 6 bases not matched to a gene. CDR3 length equals 17 residues. From germline, CDR1 is LGHDT and CDR2 YNNKEL (reference sequence). As DNA, the CDR3 is TGTGCCAGCAGCCCTCGGGGACTAGCGAGCTCCTACAATGAGCAGTTCTTC. Residues: CASSPRGLASSYNEQFF.

CDR3 in DNA: TGCAGCGCTTCCGGGACAGGGCTCAATGAGCAGTTCTTC. Its translation is CSASGTGLNEQFF. V gene TRBV29-1 combines with J gene TRBJ2-1, with 9 bases lining up with TRBD1. CDR1 is SQVTM, CDR2 ANQGSEA, per germline. The CDR3 totals 13 residues. With 7 bases clipped from V and 6 bases from J, the junction kept 7 bases outside the gene matches.

The rearrangement uses TRBV2 and TRBJ1-5; D not resolved. The germline V gene encodes CDR1 SNHLY and CDR2 FYNNEI. The CDR3 extends over 14 amino acids. V was pared by 7 bases and J by 4 bases, with 14 bases between. CDR3 DNA: TGTGCCAGCACCCTGACACAGAATAATCAGCCCCAGCATTTT. It specifies CASTLTQNNQPQHF.

This clone was observed a few times. This chain connects TRBV19 to TRBJ2-7; maybe TRBD1 (6 bases). V shed 11 bases and J shed 2 bases, with 16 bases lying between them. Germline lookup yields CDR1 LNHDA and CDR2 SQIVND (reference sequence). The CDR3 has 13 residues. Written as DNA, the CDR3 is TGTGCCTCACAGGGTGTCCAAACCTACGAGCAGTACTTC. Its protein is CASQGVQTYEQYF.

The V gene is TRBV6-5, the J gene TRBJ1-2; TRBD1 aligns across 7 bases. CDR3 length: 14 amino acids. CDR1 and CDR2 (germline): MNHEY, SVGAGI. After removal of 5 bases from V and 8 bases from J, the junction contained 11 bases not matched to a gene. The CDR3 spells CASSQRGQSAGYTF. The CDR3 bases are TGTGCCAGCAGTCAACGGGGACAGTCGGCGGGCTACACCTTC.

The genes are TRBV10-3 and TRBJ2-7; TRBD2 agrees at 9 bases. The CDR3 is 17 amino acids. Germline V gives CDR1 ENHRY, CDR2 SYGVKD. V lost 2 bases and J lost 3; bases outside the gene matches: 11. This CDR3 reads CAISEAGGGSGGYEQYF. CDR3 coding DNA: TGTGCCATCAGTGAGGCGGGGGGCGGTAGCGGGGGCTACGAGCAGTACTTC.

The chain recombines TRBV27 with TRBJ1-6; the D gene is possibly TRBD1 (6 bases). V lost 6 bases to trimming and J lost 6 bases, with 12 bases between them. Germline assignment: CDR1 MNHEY and CDR2 SMNVEV (reference sequence). The CDR3 runs 14 residues. This CDR3 reads CASRTGTTNSPLHF. CDR3 nucleotide sequence: TGTGCCAGCAGAACCGGGACAACTAATTCACCCCTCCACTTT.